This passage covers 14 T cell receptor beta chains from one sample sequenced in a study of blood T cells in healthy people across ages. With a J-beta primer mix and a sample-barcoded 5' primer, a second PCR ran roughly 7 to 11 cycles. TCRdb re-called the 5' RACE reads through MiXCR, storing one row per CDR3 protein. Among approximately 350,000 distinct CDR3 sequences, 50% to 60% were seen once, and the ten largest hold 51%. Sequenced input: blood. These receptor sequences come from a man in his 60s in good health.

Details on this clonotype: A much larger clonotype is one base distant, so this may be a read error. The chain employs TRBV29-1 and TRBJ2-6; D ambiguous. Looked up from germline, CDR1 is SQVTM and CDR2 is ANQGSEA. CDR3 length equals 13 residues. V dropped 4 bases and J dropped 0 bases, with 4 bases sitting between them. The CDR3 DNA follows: TGCAGCGTTGCCAGCTCTGGGGCCAACGTCCTGACTTTC. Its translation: CSVASSGANVLTF.

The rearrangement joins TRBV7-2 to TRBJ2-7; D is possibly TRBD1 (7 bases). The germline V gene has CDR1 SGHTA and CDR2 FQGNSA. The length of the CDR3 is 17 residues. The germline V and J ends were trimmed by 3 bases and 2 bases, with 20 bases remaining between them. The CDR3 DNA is TGTGCCAGCAGCTTCCGGACGGAGGCAGGGGGGACCTACGAGCAGTACTTC. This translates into CASSFRTEAGGTYEQYF.

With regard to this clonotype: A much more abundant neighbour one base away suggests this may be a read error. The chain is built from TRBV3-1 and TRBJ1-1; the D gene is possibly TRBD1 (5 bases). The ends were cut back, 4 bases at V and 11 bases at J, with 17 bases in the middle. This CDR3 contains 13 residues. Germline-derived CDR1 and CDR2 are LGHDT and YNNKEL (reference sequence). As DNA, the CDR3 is TGTGCCAGCAGCCGGACCCCGGGGGGGAGGGCTTTCTTT. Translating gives CASSRTPGGRAFF.

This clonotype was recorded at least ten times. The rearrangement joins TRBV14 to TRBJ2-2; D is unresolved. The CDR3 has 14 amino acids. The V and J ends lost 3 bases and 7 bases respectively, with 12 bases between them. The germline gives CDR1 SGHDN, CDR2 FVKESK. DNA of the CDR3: TGTGCCAGCAGCCAGGCTCTAGTATACGGGGAGCTGTTTTTT. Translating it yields CASSQALVYGELFF.

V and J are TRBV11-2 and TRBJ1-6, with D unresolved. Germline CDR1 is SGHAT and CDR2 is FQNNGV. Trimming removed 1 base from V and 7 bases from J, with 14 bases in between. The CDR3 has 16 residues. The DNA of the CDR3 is TGTGCCAGCAGCTTAGGGTTGATGGACCAAAATTCACCCCTCCACTTT. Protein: CASSLGLMDQNSPLHF. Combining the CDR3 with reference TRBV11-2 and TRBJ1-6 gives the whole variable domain EAGVAQSPRYKIIEKRQSVAFWCNPISGHATLYWYQQILGQGPKLLIQFQNNGVVDDSQLPKDRFSAERLKGVDSTLKIQPAKLEDSAVYLCASSLGLMDQNSPLHFGNGTRLTVT.

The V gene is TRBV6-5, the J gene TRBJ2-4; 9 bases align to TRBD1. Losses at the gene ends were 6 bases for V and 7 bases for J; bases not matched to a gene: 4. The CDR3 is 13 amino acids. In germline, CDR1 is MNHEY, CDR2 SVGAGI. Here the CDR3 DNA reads TGTGCCAGCAGCCCCGGGACAGGGAACATTCAGTACTTC. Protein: CASSPGTGNIQYF.

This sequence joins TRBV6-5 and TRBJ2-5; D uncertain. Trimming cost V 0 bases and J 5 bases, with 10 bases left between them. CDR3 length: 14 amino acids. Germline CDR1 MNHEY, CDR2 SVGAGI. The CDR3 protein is CASSYSATGETQYF. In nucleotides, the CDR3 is TGTGCCAGCAGTTACTCGGCTACTGGGGAGACCCAGTACTTC.

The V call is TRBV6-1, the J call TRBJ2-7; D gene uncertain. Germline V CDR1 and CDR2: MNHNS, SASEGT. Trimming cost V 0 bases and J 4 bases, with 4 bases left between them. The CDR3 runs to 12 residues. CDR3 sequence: CASSEARYEQYF. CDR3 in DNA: TGTGCCAGCAGTGAAGCGCGATACGAGCAGTACTTC.

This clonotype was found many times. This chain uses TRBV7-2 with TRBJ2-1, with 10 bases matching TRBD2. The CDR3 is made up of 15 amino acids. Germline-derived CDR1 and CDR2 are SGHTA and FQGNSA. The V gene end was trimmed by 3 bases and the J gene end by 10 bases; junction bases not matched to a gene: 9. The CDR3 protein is CASSFASGGAGEQFF. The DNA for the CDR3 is TGTGCCAGCAGCTTTGCGAGCGGGGGGGCTGGGGAGCAGTTCTTC. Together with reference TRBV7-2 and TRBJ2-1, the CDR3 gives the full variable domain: GAGVSQSPSNKVTEKGKDVELRCDPISGHTALYWYRQSLGQGLEFLIYFQGNSAPDKSGLPSDRFSAERTGGSVSTLTIQRTQQEDSAVYLCASSFASGGAGEQFFGPGTRLTVL.

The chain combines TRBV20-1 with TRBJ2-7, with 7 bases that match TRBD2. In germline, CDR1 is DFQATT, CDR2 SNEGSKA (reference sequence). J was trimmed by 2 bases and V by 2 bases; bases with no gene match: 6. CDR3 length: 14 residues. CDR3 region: CSARFQRGAYEQYF. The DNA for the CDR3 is TGCAGTGCTAGATTTCAACGGGGGGCCTACGAGCAGTACTTC.

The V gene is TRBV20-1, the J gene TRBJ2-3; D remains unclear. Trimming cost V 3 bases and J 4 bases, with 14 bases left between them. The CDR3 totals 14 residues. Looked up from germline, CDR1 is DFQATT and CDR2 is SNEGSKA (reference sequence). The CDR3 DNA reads TGCAGTGCTAGTGGCCCCACCGCGGCAGATACGCAGTATTTT. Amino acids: CSASGPTAADTQYF.

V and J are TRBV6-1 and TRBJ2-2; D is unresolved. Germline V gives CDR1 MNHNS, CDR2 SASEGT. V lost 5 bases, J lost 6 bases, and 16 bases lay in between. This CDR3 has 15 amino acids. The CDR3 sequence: CASSPTDESAGELFF. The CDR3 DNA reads TGTGCCAGCAGTCCTACAGATGAGAGCGCCGGGGAGCTGTTTTTT.

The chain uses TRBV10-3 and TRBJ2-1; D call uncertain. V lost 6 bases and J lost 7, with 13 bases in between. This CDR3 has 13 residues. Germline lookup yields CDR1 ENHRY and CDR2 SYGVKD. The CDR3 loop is CAISYAVGNEQFF. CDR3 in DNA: TGTGCCATCAGCTACGCAGTGGGGAATGAGCAGTTCTTC.

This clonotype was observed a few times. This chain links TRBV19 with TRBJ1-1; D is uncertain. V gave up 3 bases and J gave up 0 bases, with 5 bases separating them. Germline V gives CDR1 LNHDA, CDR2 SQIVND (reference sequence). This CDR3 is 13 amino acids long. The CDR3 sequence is CASSIGMNTEAFF. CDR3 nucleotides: TGTGCCAGTAGTATCGGCATGAACACTGAAGCTTTCTTT.